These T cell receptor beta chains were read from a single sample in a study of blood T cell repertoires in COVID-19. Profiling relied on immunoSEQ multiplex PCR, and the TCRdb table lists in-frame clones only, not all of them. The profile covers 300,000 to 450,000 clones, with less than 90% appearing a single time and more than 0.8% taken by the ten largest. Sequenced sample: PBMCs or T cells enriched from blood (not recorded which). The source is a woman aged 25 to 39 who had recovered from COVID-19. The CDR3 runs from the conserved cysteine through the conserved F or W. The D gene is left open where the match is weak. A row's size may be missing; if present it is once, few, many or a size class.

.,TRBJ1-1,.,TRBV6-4,TGTGCCAGCAGTGCGTCCTTTGTGGGGGCCACTGAAGCTTTCTTT,CASSASFVGATEAFF
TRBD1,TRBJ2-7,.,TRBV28,TGTGCCAGCAGCCAGGGACAGGGTAGGAACTTC,CASSQGQGRNF
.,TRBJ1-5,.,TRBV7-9,TGTGCCAGCAGCAATCACAGTGGGCCTTATCAGCCCCAGCATTTT,CASSNHSGPYQPQHF
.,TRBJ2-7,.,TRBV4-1,TGCGCCAGCAGCCAAGATGAATCCCTCGGACTGGTTTACTTC,CASSQDESLGLVYF
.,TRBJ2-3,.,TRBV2,TGTGCCAGCAGTGAAGGACTAGTCACAGATACGCAGTATTTT,CASSEGLVTDTQYF
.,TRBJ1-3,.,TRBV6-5,TGTGCCAGCAGGATGAGCGATGGCTTCGGAAACACCATATATTTT,CASRMSDGFGNTIYF
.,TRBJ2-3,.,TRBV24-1,TGTGCCACCAGTGATTGGGGGGGGGCGGGGACGCAGTATTTT,CATSDWGGAGTQYF
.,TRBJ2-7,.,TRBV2,TGTGCCAGCAGTGAAGGGCAGGGTAGCTCCTACGAGCAGTACTTC,CASSEGQGSSYEQYF
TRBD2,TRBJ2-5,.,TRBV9,TGTGCCAGCAGCCCGACTAGCGGTCAAGAGACCCAGTACTTC,CASSPTSGQETQYF
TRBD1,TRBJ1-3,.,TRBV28,TGTGCCAGCAGGGCGACCCGGACAGGTGGAAACACCATATATTTT,CASRATRTGGNTIYF
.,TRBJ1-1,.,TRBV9,TGTGCCAGCAGCGTAGCTCTACAGGCCACTGAAGCTTTCTTT,CASSVALQATEAFF
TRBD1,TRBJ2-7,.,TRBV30,TGTGCCTGGAGGGGGACAGGGGGGAGATACGAGCAGTACTTC,CAWRGTGGRYEQYF
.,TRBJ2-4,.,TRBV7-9,TGTGCCAGCAGCCGACCATTTCGCGGGGGCCAAGCCAAAAACATTCAGTACTTC,CASSRPFRGGQAKNIQYF
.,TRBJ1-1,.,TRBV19,TGTGCCAGTAGGTCTGGGGGCGGAGGCTCCGCTGAAGCTTTCTTT,CASRSGGGGSAEAFF
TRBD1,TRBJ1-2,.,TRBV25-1,TGTGCCAGCAGCCGGGGACAGGGAGGAGGCTACACCTTC,CASSRGQGGGYTF
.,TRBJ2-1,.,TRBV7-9,TGTGCCAGCAGCTTACGGCAGGGCTTGGATGAGCAGTTCTTC,CASSLRQGLDEQFF
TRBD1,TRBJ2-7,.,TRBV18,TGTGCCAGCTCTCCTCCGGGACAGCGTACCTACGAGCAGTACTTC,CASSPPGQRTYEQYF
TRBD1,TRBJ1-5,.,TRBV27,TGTGCCAGCAGTTTAGGGACAGGGAATCAGCCCCAGCATTTT,CASSLGTGNQPQHF
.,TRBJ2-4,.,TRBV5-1,TGCGCCAGCAGCTTCGACGGGAGCATTCAGTACTTC,CASSFDGSIQYF
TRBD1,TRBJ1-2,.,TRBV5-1,TGCGCCAGCAGCTTTTCGGGACAGGGACAGTATGGCTACACCTTC,CASSFSGQGQYGYTF
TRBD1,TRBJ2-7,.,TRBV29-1,TGCAGCGTTAGGGGACAGCATTCCTACGAGCAGTACTTC,CSVRGQHSYEQYF
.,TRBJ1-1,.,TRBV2,TGTGCCAGCCATGGACAGACGAACACTGAAGCTTTCTTT,CASHGQTNTEAFF
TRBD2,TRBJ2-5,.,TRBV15,TGTGCCACCCGGACTAGCGTTGGATGGGGGGAGACCCAGTACTTC,CATRTSVGWGETQYF
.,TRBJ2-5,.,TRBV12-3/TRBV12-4,TGTGCCAGCAGTTTACTGGCAGAGACCCAGTACTTC,CASSLLAETQYF
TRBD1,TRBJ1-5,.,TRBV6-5,TGTGCCAGCAGCGGGGGGTCAGGGGGCAGTCAGCCCCAGCATTTT,CASSGGSGGSQPQHF
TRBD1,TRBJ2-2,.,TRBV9,TGTGCCAGCAGCGTAGTGTCAGGGGGCCCCGGGGAGCTGTTTTTT,CASSVVSGGPGELFF
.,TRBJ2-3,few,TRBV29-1,TGCAGCGTTCGGGTACACACAGATACGCAGTATTTT,CSVRVHTDTQYF
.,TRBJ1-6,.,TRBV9,TGTGCCAGCGGCTCACCCCTCCACTTT,CASGSPLHF
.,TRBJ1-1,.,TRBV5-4,TGTGCCAGCAGCTCCGGAGGAGCGGGTGAAGCTTTCTTT,CASSSGGAGEAFF
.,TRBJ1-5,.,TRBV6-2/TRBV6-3,TGTGCCAGCAGTTACGTCGGAGTTCAGCCCCAGCATTTT,CASSYVGVQPQHF
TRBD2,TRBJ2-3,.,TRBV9,TGTGCCAGCAGCGCCCCGGGGGCGGGGGGCCTGGATACGCAGTATTTT,CASSAPGAGGLDTQYF
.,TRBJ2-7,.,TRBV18,TGTGCCAGCTCACCCCCGACAGGTACCTACGAGCAGTACTTC,CASSPPTGTYEQYF
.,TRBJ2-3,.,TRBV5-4,TGTGCCAGCAGCTCCCCAGCGGGCTCTGACACAGATACGCAGTATTTT,CASSSPAGSDTDTQYF
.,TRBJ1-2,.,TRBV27,TGTGCCAGCAGGACACAGGAAAACTATGGCTACACCTTC,CASRTQENYGYTF
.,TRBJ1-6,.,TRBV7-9,TGTGCCAGCAGCCCAACCGGGTCCTCAAATTCACCCCTCCACTTT,CASSPTGSSNSPLHF
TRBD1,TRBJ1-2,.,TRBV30,TGTGCCTGGAATCGGCAGGGGGAACTCCCTGGTGGCTACACCTTC,CAWNRQGELPGGYTF
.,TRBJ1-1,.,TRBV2,TGTGCCAGCAGGGCTCTCCGGAGTACGGTGAACACTGAAGCTTTCTTT,CASRALRSTVNTEAFF
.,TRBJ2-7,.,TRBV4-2,TGTGCCAGCAGCGAGGCCCTCGGTGGAGAGGTTTACGAGCAGTACTTC,CASSEALGGEVYEQYF
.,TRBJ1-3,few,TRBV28,TGTGCCAGCAGGGAGGCCCAGAACACCATATATTTT,CASREAQNTIYF
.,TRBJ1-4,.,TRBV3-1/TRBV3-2,TGTGCCAGCAGCCGGCAAGCAACTAATGAAAAACTGTTTTTT,CASSRQATNEKLFF
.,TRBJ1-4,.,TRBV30,TGTGCCTGGATGAGGGATATCAATGAAAAACTGTTTTTT,CAWMRDINEKLFF
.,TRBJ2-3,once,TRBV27,TGTGCCAGCAGTCAGGGTGTAGATACGCAGTATTTT,CASSQGVDTQYF
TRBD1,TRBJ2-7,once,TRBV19,TGTGCCAGTGGGTCGACAGGGGAACGGTACTTC,CASGSTGERYF
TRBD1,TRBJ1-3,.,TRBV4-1,TGCGCCAGCAGCCAAGATCACAGGGGAAGAAACACCATATATTTT,CASSQDHRGRNTIYF
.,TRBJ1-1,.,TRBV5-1,TGCGCCAGCAGCATTGACACGAACACTGAAGCTTTCTTT,CASSIDTNTEAFF
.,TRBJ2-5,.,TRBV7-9,TGTGCCAGCAGCTTAGCTGTGGGCGGGGCGCGGCTTGCTCAAGAGACCCAGTACTTC,CASSLAVGGARLAQETQYF
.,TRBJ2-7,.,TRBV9,TGTGCCAGCAGCGTCTCAGATAGCACCTACGAGCAGTACTTC,CASSVSDSTYEQYF
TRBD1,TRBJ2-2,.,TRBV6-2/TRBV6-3,TGTGCCAGCAGTAGGCGGACAGGGCATGCCACCGGGGAGCTGTTTTTT,CASSRRTGHATGELFF
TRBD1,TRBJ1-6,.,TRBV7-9,TGTGCCAGCAGCTTAGGGGACAGAGATAATTCACCCCTCCACTTT,CASSLGDRDNSPLHF
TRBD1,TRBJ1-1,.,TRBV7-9,TGTGCCAGCAGCCTACAGGGGGCTTTAGAAAACCGGGAGGGTTTCTTT,CASSLQGALENREGFF
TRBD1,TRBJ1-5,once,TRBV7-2,TGTGCCAGCAGCAGAGGGACAGGGGATCAGCCCCAGCATTTT,CASSRGTGDQPQHF
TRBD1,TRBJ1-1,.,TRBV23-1,TGCGCCAGCAATCGGGACAGGGAGAACACTGAAGCTTTCTTT,CASNRDRENTEAFF
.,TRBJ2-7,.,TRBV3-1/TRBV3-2,TGTGCCAGCAGCCGGCAGGGCTCCTACGAGCAGTACTTC,CASSRQGSYEQYF
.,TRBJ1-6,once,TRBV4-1,TGCGCCAGCAGCTCGGCGAGAGGGATCTATAATTCACCCCTCCACTTT,CASSSARGIYNSPLHF
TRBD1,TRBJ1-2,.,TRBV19,TGTGCCAGTAGTTTTGGGACAGGGGAATACTACACCTTC,CASSFGTGEYYTF
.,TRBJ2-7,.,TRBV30,TGTGCCTGGAGAAGATTTTCCGGGATCCCAAACCCTACCTACGAGCAGTACTTC,CAWRRFSGIPNPTYEQYF
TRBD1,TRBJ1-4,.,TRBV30,TGTGCCTGGAGGAACAGGGGGCGTAGTGAAAAACTGTTTTTT,CAWRNRGRSEKLFF
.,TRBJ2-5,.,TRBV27,TGTGCCAGCGGAGTTACGCGCAGGGGTGAGACCCAGTACTTC,CASGVTRRGETQYF
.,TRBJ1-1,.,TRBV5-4,TGTGCCAGCAGCGGCGGCGGTTTGAACACTGAAGCTTTCTTT,CASSGGGLNTEAFF
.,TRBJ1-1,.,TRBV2,TGTGCCAGCAGCGGACAAGCGAACACTGAAGCTTTCTTT,CASSGQANTEAFF